The 5 T cell receptor beta chains presented below share a single source sample, sequenced in a study of tissue T cells after allogeneic stem cell transplantation. This table comes from immunoSEQ multiplex PCR, and its TCRdb copy is limited to in-frame clones, with some not included. The sample records around 40,000 clones, roughly 92% being singletons. Sequenced here: blood, sampled before transplantation. All receptors derive from a woman between 35 and 70 years old who later had graft-versus-host disease after an allogeneic stem cell transplant.

As regards this clone: An end of the junction does not agree with germline; a read error may underlie this. The CDR3 loop reads CASSPRKTQYF. The CDR3 bases are TGTGCTAGCAGCCCCCGCAAGACCCAGTACTTC. The rearrangement joins TRBV7-7 to TRBJ2-5; D ambiguous. This CDR3 contains 11 residues. Germline values: CDR1 SSHAT, CDR2 FNYEAQ (reference sequence).

The chain carries TRBV5-4 and TRBJ2-4, with D possibly matching TRBD2 (6 bases). In germline, CDR1 is SGHNT, CDR2 YYREEE (reference sequence). Between the trimmed V and J ends, which lost 0 bases and 0 bases, there was a span of 10 bases. The CDR3 runs to 16 residues. This CDR3 reads CASSLAGVQAKNIQYF. CDR3 DNA: TGTGCCAGCAGCTTGGCGGGGGTTCAAGCCAAAAACATTCAGTACTTC.

The chain combines TRBV7-9 with TRBJ1-2; D uncertain. There are 16 residues in the CDR3. Germline V gives CDR1 SEHNR, CDR2 FQNEAQ (reference sequence). The germline V and J ends were trimmed by 5 bases and 0 bases, with 16 bases remaining between them. Here the CDR3 DNA reads TGTGCCAGCAGCCCCGGTTCGGCATCCGCTAACTATGGCTACACCTTC. This translates into CASSPGSASANYGYTF. The full variable domain, rest sourced from reference TRBV7-9 and TRBJ1-2, is DTGVSQNPRHKITKRGQNVTFRCDPISEHNRLYWYRQTLGQGPEFLTYFQNEAQLEKSRLLSDRFSAERPKGSFSTLEIQRTEQGDSAMYLCASSPGSASANYGYTFGSGTRLTVV.

The rearrangement joins TRBV28 to TRBJ2-5; 8 bases are shared with TRBD1. CDR3 length: 15 residues. From germline, CDR1 is MDHEN and CDR2 SYDVKM. After removal of 6 bases from V and 0 bases from J, the junction contained 6 bases not matched to a gene. In DNA form, the CDR3 reads TGTGCCAGCAGAGCCCGGGACAGGCACCAAGAGACCCAGTACTTC. Its protein is CASRARDRHQETQYF.

The V call is TRBV7-9, the J call TRBJ2-5; D is uncertain. This CDR3 has 13 residues. Trimming took off 6 bases at V and 2 bases at J, with 10 bases between the two ends. Germline-derived CDR1 and CDR2 are SEHNR and FQNEAQ (reference sequence). Here the CDR3 reads CASSPRPQETQYF. In DNA form, the CDR3 reads TGTGCCAGCAGTCCGAGACCTCAAGAGACCCAGTACTTC.